A single sample is the source of the 14 T cell receptor beta chains below, sequenced in a study of blood T cell repertoires in COVID-19 (dated by TCRdb to the early 2020s). Library method: the immunoSEQ multiplex PCR assay. Imported from immuneACCESS, the table was reduced by TCRdb to in-frame sequences with V and J called. These copies leave out some clones; in studies compared against another copy, an unresolved V gene accounts for under half, and the cause of the remainder is not known. For this sample there are fewer than 200,000 clones; less than 90% appear just once. Around 24% of the sample lies in the top ten. Source material: peripheral blood. The receptor source for this set is a man aged 55 to 69 with acute or convalescent COVID-19.

This chain connects TRBV5-1 to TRBJ2-7; 7 bases match TRBD2. With 4 bases clipped from V and 6 bases from J, the junction kept 4 bases outside the gene matches. In germline, CDR1 is SGHRS, CDR2 YFSETQ. This CDR3 is built from 12 residues. The CDR3, as DNA: TGCGCCAGCAGCCTCGGGGAGGGCGAGCAGTACGTC. Its protein product is CASSLGEGEQYV.

The chain combines TRBV19 with TRBJ1-5; 8 bases fit TRBD1. Trimming at V came to 6 bases and at J to 2 bases, leaving 15 bases not matched to a gene. The V gene's germline CDR1 is LNHDA and CDR2 SQIVND (reference sequence). The CDR3 length is 18 residues. DNA of the CDR3: TGTGCCAGTAGCTTGGGAATAGAGACAGGGGTTCGCAATCAGCCCCAGCATTTT. Encoded protein: CASSLGIETGVRNQPQHF.

CDR3 loop: CASSLGSTDGYTF. The DNA of the CDR3 is TGTGCCAGCAGCTTAGGATCCACAGATGGCTACACCTTC. The chain couples TRBV7-8 to TRBJ1-2; D is unresolved. CDR1 and CDR2 from the germline V gene are SGHVS and FQNEAQ. Trimming cost V 1 base and J 6 bases, with 9 bases left between them. The CDR3 length is 13 residues.

The chain has TRBV18 and TRBJ1-1; D is perhaps TRBD1 (5 bases). V was cut by 3 bases and J by 5 bases, with 19 bases left in between. The length of the CDR3 is 16 residues. Germline V gene sequence: CDR1 KGHSH, CDR2 LQKENI. The CDR3 sequence is CASSPTNRLYQTEAFF. In DNA, the CDR3 is TGTGCCAGCTCACCCACAAACAGGCTATACCAGACTGAAGCTTTCTTT.

This clone was seen just once. This chain joins TRBV10-2 and TRBJ1-4; weak D call: TRBD1 (6 bases). The CDR3 consists of 12 residues. With 5 bases removed from V and 8 bases from J, the gap between germline ends came to 9 bases. In germline, CDR1 is WSHSY, CDR2 SAAADI. CDR3 sequence reads: CASSTGTEKLFF. The CDR3 nucleotides are TGCGCCAGCAGTACCGGGACAGAAAAACTGTTTTTT.

V and J are TRBV5-4 and TRBJ2-7; 7 nucleotides line up with TRBD1. Germline CDR1 is SGHNT and CDR2 is YYREEE (reference sequence). This CDR3 is 15 amino acids long. The V segment lost 4 bases and the J segment 0 bases; nucleotides outside the gene matches: 7. CDR3 amino acids: CASSRRDRDSYEQYV. The DNA for the CDR3 is TGTGCCAGCAGCCGCCGCGACAGGGACTCCTACGAGCAGTACGTC.

The gene calls are TRBV5-4 and TRBJ2-7, with 9 bases matching TRBD2. Germline values: CDR1 SGHNT, CDR2 YYREEE (reference sequence). The V gene end was trimmed by 0 bases and the J gene end by 3 bases; junction bases not matched to a gene: 7. This CDR3 spans 16 amino acids. The CDR3 loop is CASSLVLAGFRYEQYF. CDR3 in DNA: TGTGCCAGCAGCTTGGTCCTAGCGGGATTCCGCTACGAGCAGTACTTC.

This clone was seen a handful of times. The chain combines TRBV3-1 (or the pseudogene TRBV3-2) with TRBJ1-1; D unresolved. This CDR3 has 15 amino acids. Germline CDR1 reads LGHDT; CDR2 reads YNNKEL (reference sequence). V lost 0 bases to trimming and J lost 4 bases, with 12 bases between them. CDR3 DNA sequence: TGTGCCAGCAGCCAAGATTCAACTATCTTCACTGAAGCTTTCTTT. Translating gives CASSQDSTIFTEAFF.

This clone was detected once. The rearrangement uses TRBV18 and TRBJ1-1; TRBD1 agrees at 9 bases. The CDR3 runs to 17 residues. Looked up from germline, CDR1 is KGHSH and CDR2 is LQKENI. V gave up 3 bases and J gave up 3 bases; unmatched junction bases: 11. CDR3 nucleotides: TGTGCCAGCTCACCTTATAGGACAGGGGCTTCGCACACTGAAGCTTTCTTT. This codes for CASSPYRTGASHTEAFF. Filled out from reference TRBV18 and TRBJ1-1, the complete variable domain reads NAGVMQNPRHLVRRRGQEARLRCSPMKGHSHVYWYRQLPEEGLKFMVYLQKENIIDESGMPKERFSAEFPKEGPSILRIQQVVRGDSAAYFCASSPYRTGASHTEAFFGQGTRLTVV.

The J gene is TRBJ2-3, the V gene TRBV15; D gene uncertain. This CDR3 contains 13 residues. V lost 0 bases, J lost 7 bases, and 8 bases lay in between. The germline CDR1 and CDR2 sequences are LNHNV and YYDKDF (reference sequence). In nucleotides, the CDR3 is TGTGCCACCAGCAGAGATCTGGGCAATACGCAGTATTTT. This encodes CATSRDLGNTQYF.

The chain couples TRBV9 to TRBJ2-3, with D possibly TRBD2 on 6 matching bases. The ends were cut back, 2 bases at V and 6 bases at J, with 16 bases in the middle. Germline CDR1 is SGDLS and CDR2 is YYNGEE. The CDR3 length is 15 residues. The CDR3 bases are TGTGCCAGCAGCGTTCTTGATTGGGAGGCGGATACGCAGTATTTT. Its translation is CASSVLDWEADTQYF.

The genes are TRBV15 and TRBJ2-7; the match to TRBD1 covers 7 bases. Germline V gene data show CDR1 as LNHNV and CDR2 as YYDKDF (reference sequence). V lost 0 bases and J lost 4; bases outside the gene matches: 3. This CDR3 contains 14 residues. Here the CDR3 reads CATSREKGAYEQYF. The CDR3 region has the DNA TGTGCCACCAGCAGAGAAAAGGGGGCTTACGAGCAGTACTTC.

This chain connects TRBV7-9 to TRBJ1-1, with D perhaps TRBD1 (5 bases). V was cut by 6 bases and J by 2 bases, with 13 bases left in between. The germline V gene encodes CDR1 SEHNR and CDR2 FQNEAQ (reference sequence). The CDR3 consists of 14 residues. The CDR3 is CASRPSGDNTEAFF. The CDR3, as DNA: TGTGCCAGCAGACCCTCGGGGGATAACACTGAAGCTTTCTTT.

The chain combines TRBV5-4 with TRBJ2-5, with 8 bases identical to TRBD1. The CDR3 covers 14 residues. The germline gives CDR1 SGHNT, CDR2 YYREEE (reference sequence). Unmatched junction bases numbered 5, after V lost 2 bases and J lost 5 bases. The chain's CDR3 is CASSLGNRGETQYF. CDR3 nucleotides: TGTGCCAGCAGCTTAGGAAACAGGGGGGAGACCCAGTACTTC.